Listed here is a single T cell receptor (beta chain). The antigen remains unidentified. The CDR3 is 17 amino acids. V was pared by 5 bases and J by 1 base, with 11 bases of the junction left unmatched. Germline assignment: CDR1 SGHTA and CDR2 FQGTGA. These data originate in a study of T cells in Graves' hyperthyroidism and ophthalmopathy. The wider study: Peripheral blood was taken when the disease was first diagnosed, before any treatment began. Study-level points and caveats: A model built on 13 V-J features separated ophthalmopathy from stable hyperthyroidism.

Researchers barred patients who had uncontrolled infection, other autoimmune disease, pregnancy or lactation. Amplification targeted TCR beta CDR3 regions from RNA transcripts. HTBI primers were employed in a first-round RT-PCR of the TCR CDR3. TCRdb re-called the multiplex PCR reads with MiXCR, one entry per CDR3 protein. Of over 350,000 distinct CDR3 sequences in the sample, 15% to 20% were seen once. The genes are TRBV7-3 and TRBJ2-3; 8 bases are a match to TRBD1. Sequencing was done on a sample of blood. The sequence came from a man between 18 and 35 years old with Graves' ophthalmopathy. The CDR3 region has the DNA TGTGCCAGCAGCCTATGGGACAGGAGGGCTGGCACAGATACGCAGTATTTT. Protein: CASSLWDRRAGTDTQYF.